A single T cell receptor (beta chain) is shown here with its context. The CDR3 extends over 16 amino acids. V was pared by 5 bases and J by 2 bases, with 8 bases of the junction left unmatched. Germline lookup yields CDR1 SEHNR and CDR2 FQNEAQ (reference sequence). These data originate in a study of T cell changes during pregnancy in multiple sclerosis. Repertoires were generated with immunoSEQ multiplex PCR, while TCRdb's copy carries only in-frame clones and drops some. The repertoire holds about 62,000 clones, with approximately 94% as singletons. The source of this sequence is a female donor with multiple sclerosis, enrolled in a pregnancy study. The chain has TRBV7-9 and TRBJ2-7; TRBD2 matches at 11 bases. The sample in question was CD8+ T cells from peripheral blood mononuclear cells, obtained in the second trimester of pregnancy. CDR3 sequence: CASSPRTSGPAYEQYF. CDR3 bases: TGTGCCAGCAGCCCAAGGACTAGCGGGCCGGCCTACGAGCAGTACTTC.